This T cell receptor (beta chain) was observed in a study of OX40 agonist ivuxolimab in advanced cancers. Germline CDR1 reads MNHNY; CDR2 reads SVGAGI (reference sequence). V shed 9 bases, J shed 2 bases, and the junction held 3 bases outside the gene matches. The CDR3 runs 13 residues. A remark on this clone: Its target is not known.

Here immunoSEQ multiplex PCR was the method, and the copy in TCRdb shows in-frame clones only, minus some. The sample has about 79,000 clones; approximately 92% are singletons. Points from the study as a whole: On average, CD8+ T cells had more expanded clones than CD4+.

The sequence derives from an adult with an advanced solid tumor such as melanoma, head and neck, liver or kidney cancer. The sequencing here drew on CD4+ or CD8+ T cells sorted from blood, taken in a trial of the OX40 agonist ivuxolimab. This rearrangement joins TRBV6-6 to TRBJ2-2; 7 positions match TRBD2. CDR3 DNA sequence: TGTGCCAGTACGGGACTAAACACCGGGGAGCTGTTTTTT. Protein product: CASTGLNTGELFF.